Below, 24 T cell receptor beta chains from the same sample are listed, as sequenced in a study of human T cells and chemical hapten exposure. MiXCR was run by TCRdb on the RACE reads, yielding one entry per CDR3 protein. Of approximately 77,000 distinct CDR3 sequences listed, about 14% are singletons. Time point noted: pre-sensitization, week 0. Treatment specified: therapeutic diphenylcyclopropenone sensitization with weekly scalp DPC. The sequencing here drew on whole blood, taken in connection with sensitization to the hapten diphenylcyclopropenone (DPC). The receptors derive from a woman between 50 and 59 years old with alopecia areata. Some clones in this sample may be carry-over from other donors' samples.

The rearrangement links TRBV20-1 to TRBJ2-3, with D possibly matching TRBD2 (6 bases). In germline, CDR1 is DFQATT, CDR2 SNEGSKA (reference sequence). V was clipped by 5 bases and J by 8 bases, with 20 bases between them. This CDR3 spans 14 amino acids. CDR3 sequence (DNA): TGCAGTGCTTCCACTAGCCCGAAGGGTGGTACGCAGTATTTT. This sequence encodes CSASTSPKGGTQYF.

This clonotype came up a few times. This chain connects TRBV6-5 to TRBJ2-1; maybe TRBD2 (5 bases). Germline-derived CDR1 and CDR2 are MNHEY and SVGAGI. The germline V and J ends were trimmed by 6 bases and 3 bases, with 21 bases remaining between them. The CDR3 sequence is 17 residues long. This CDR3 reads CASSRQLGSTVYNEQFF. The CDR3 DNA sequence: TGTGCCAGCAGCCGTCAACTAGGTTCTACGGTCTACAATGAGCAGTTCTTC.

In this sample, this clonotype turned up a few times. The rearrangement uses TRBV6-6 and TRBJ2-5, with TRBD2 matching over 11 bases. V gave up 6 bases and J gave up 1 base; unmatched junction bases: 4. CDR3 length: 15 residues. The V gene's germline CDR1 is MNHNY and CDR2 SVGAGI (reference sequence). As DNA, the CDR3 is TGTGCCAGCAGCCCTAGCGGGAGGTCCCAAGAGACCCAGTACTTC. Residues: CASSPSGRSQETQYF.

A few counts support this clonotype. The chain employs TRBV5-5 and TRBJ2-7; 10 bases map to TRBD1. The germline CDR1 and CDR2 sequences are SGHKS and YYEKEE (reference sequence). The CDR3 consists of 14 residues. The V gene end was trimmed by 4 bases and the J gene end by 0 bases; junction bases not matched to a gene: 1. DNA for the CDR3: TGTGCCAGCAGCGACAGGGGGCGCTCCTACGAGCAGTACTTC. The encoded protein is CASSDRGRSYEQYF.

This clonotype was detected a few times. The chain uses TRBV11-2 and TRBJ1-1; D not resolved. Germline CDR1 and CDR2: SGHAT and FQNNGV. The length of the CDR3 is 12 residues. The V gene lost 2 bases and the J gene lost 5 bases, with 6 bases spanning the gap. Here the CDR3 DNA reads TGTGCCAGCAGCTTACAGTTGACTGAAGCTTTCTTT. Its protein is CASSLQLTEAFF.

A few counts support this clonotype. The chain employs TRBV27 and TRBJ2-1; maybe TRBD1 (6 bases). The ends were cut back, 2 bases at V and 7 bases at J, with 9 bases in the middle. The germline V gene has CDR1 MNHEY and CDR2 SMNVEV (reference sequence). The CDR3 has 13 amino acids. The CDR3 DNA sequence: TGTGCCAGCAGTTTACTACAGGGTAATGAGCAGTTCTTC. This gives the protein CASSLLQGNEQFF.

This clonotype was counted many times. The rearrangement joins TRBV29-1 to TRBJ2-1; maybe TRBD2 (6 bases). V lost 1 base and J lost 5, with 9 bases in between. Germline V gives CDR1 SQVTM, CDR2 ANQGSEA. The CDR3 runs to 13 residues. The CDR3 bases are TGCAGCGTTGAAGTCTGGGGGGACAATGAGCAGTTCTTC. Amino acid sequence: CSVEVWGDNEQFF.

The chain carries TRBV14 and TRBJ1-4, with D uncertain. The CDR3 length is 15 residues. CDR1 is SGHDN and CDR2 is FVKESK in the germline V gene. V lost 4 bases and J lost 8, with 17 bases in between. The CDR3 is CASSLTPGRPEKLFF. Written as DNA, the CDR3 is TGTGCCAGCAGCCTTACTCCGGGTAGACCCGAAAAACTGTTTTTT.

The V and J genes are TRBV29-1 and TRBJ2-7; D is ambiguous. Deletions cut 5 bases from V and 7 bases from J, with 15 bases between. Germline assignment: CDR1 SQVTM and CDR2 ANQGSEA. The CDR3 has 12 residues. Here the CDR3 DNA reads TGCAGCGTTTGTAGGCTCCGCTGGGAGCAGTACTTC. Its protein is CSVCRLRWEQYF.

V usage is TRBV6-1 and J usage is TRBJ1-1, with D tentatively TRBD1 (5 bases). With 6 bases removed from V and 1 base from J, the gap between germline ends came to 15 bases. The CDR3 covers 15 residues. CDR1 is MNHNS, CDR2 SASEGT, per germline. CDR3 in DNA: TGTGCCAGCAGGGGAAACTGGGGCAGGAACACTGAAGCTTTCTTT. Amino acid sequence: CASRGNWGRNTEAFF.

This clonotype was seen only a few times. The chain employs TRBV12-3 or TRBV12-4 and TRBJ2-7; tentative D call: TRBD2 (5 bases). The V end lost 5 bases, the J end lost 4 bases, and 18 bases lay between the germline ends. This CDR3 has 15 amino acids. The CDR3 DNA follows: TGTGCCAGCAGTACCGGACTGGGGATTAATTACGAGCAGTACTTC. Its translation: CASSTGLGINYEQYF.

This clonotype was seen many times. This chain uses TRBV6-6 with TRBJ1-1; D uncertain. Deletions cut 4 bases from V and 4 bases from J, with 7 bases between. In germline, CDR1 is MNHNY, CDR2 SVGAGI (reference sequence). The CDR3 length is 12 residues. The CDR3 spells CASSFAGTEAFF. Here the CDR3 DNA reads TGTGCCAGCAGTTTTGCAGGCACTGAAGCTTTCTTT.

This clonotype was counted ten times or more. V is TRBV5-1 and J is TRBJ2-1; TRBD2 matches at 8 bases. V lost 0 bases, J lost 8 bases, and 7 bases stayed unmatched. Germline-derived CDR1 and CDR2 are SGHRS and YFSETQ. This CDR3 spans 15 amino acids. DNA of the CDR3: TGCGCCAGCAGCTTGGATAGCGGGATTACCGATGAGCAGTTCTTC. This gives the protein CASSLDSGITDEQFF.

The V and J genes are TRBV5-6 and TRBJ2-1, with 14 bases fitting TRBD2. This CDR3 spans 15 amino acids. V lost 6 bases, J lost 8 bases, and 7 bases stayed unmatched. The germline V gene encodes CDR1 SGHDT and CDR2 YYEEEE. This chain's CDR3 is CASTSTGLAGDEQFF. Written as DNA, the CDR3 is TGTGCCAGCACTTCTACGGGACTAGCGGGAGATGAGCAGTTCTTC. The whole variable domain, filled in from reference TRBV5-6 and TRBJ2-1, reads DAGVTQSPTHLIKTRGQQVTLRCSPKSGHDTVSWYQQALGQGPQFIFQYYEEEERQRGNFPDRFSGHQFPNYSSELNVNALLLGDSALYLCASTSTGLAGDEQFFGPGTRLTVL.

V gene TRBV10-2 combines with J gene TRBJ1-1; D is ambiguous. The V end was cut by 6 bases, the J end by 0 bases, with 11 bases between. Germline V gene data show CDR1 as WSHSY and CDR2 as SAAADI. The CDR3 is 14 residues long. The CDR3 here is CASRLSKMNTEAFF. The CDR3 DNA reads TGCGCCAGCAGATTAAGCAAGATGAACACTGAAGCTTTCTTT.

This clonotype was recorded a few times. The chain links TRBV20-1 to TRBJ2-1; D is ambiguous. The germline V gene has CDR1 DFQATT and CDR2 SNEGSKA (reference sequence). V lost 3 bases and J lost 4, with 13 bases in between. The CDR3 is 14 residues long. The CDR3 protein is CSASQAVEYNEQFF. CDR3 nucleotide sequence: TGCAGTGCTAGCCAGGCGGTAGAGTACAATGAGCAGTTCTTC.

This clonotype has a handful of counts. J is TRBJ2-1 and V is TRBV7-9; D gene uncertain. Germline values: CDR1 SEHNR, CDR2 FQNEAQ (reference sequence). The CDR3 totals 17 residues. Trimming stripped 5 bases from V and 6 bases from J, with 23 bases between. Written as DNA, the CDR3 is TGTGCCAGCAGCAGCCCGAGAAGGCCCTTGGGTCGCAATGAGCAGTTCTTC. Its protein is CASSSPRRPLGRNEQFF.

The V gene is TRBV21-1, the J gene TRBJ2-1. TRBV21-1 represents a pseudogene. The length of the CDR3 is 11 residues. The CDR3 coding sequence is TGTGCCAGCCCTATCGACAATGAGCAGTTCTTC. Protein: CASPIDNEQFF.

In this sample, this clonotype turned up a few times. The rearrangement links TRBV12-3 or TRBV12-4 to TRBJ2-7; either TRBD1 or TRBD2 may supply D (5 bases each). With 6 bases removed from V and 0 bases from J, the gap between germline ends came to 12 bases. The CDR3 contains 14 residues. The CDR3 protein is CASRKRGFSYEQYF. Here the CDR3 DNA reads TGTGCCAGCAGGAAGAGGGGATTCTCCTACGAGCAGTACTTC.

This clonotype was picked up a small number of times. The chain combines TRBV28 with TRBJ2-3; 9 bases line up with TRBD1. CDR1 and CDR2 (germline): MDHEN, SYDVKM. The CDR3 covers 15 residues. V shed 5 bases and J 4 bases; nucleotides not matched to a gene: 7. CDR3: CASSPGQGLPDTQYF. The CDR3 coding sequence is TGTGCCAGCAGTCCGGGACAGGGTCTTCCAGATACGCAGTATTTT.

V gene TRBV7-9 combines with J gene TRBJ1-5; D ambiguous. Germline V gene data show CDR1 as SEHNR and CDR2 as FQNEAQ (reference sequence). V lost 5 bases to trimming and J lost 0 bases, with 11 bases between them. The CDR3 has 15 residues. CDR3 sequence: CASSREMHSNQPQHF. The DNA for the CDR3 is TGTGCCAGCAGCCGGGAGATGCATAGCAATCAGCCCCAGCATTTT.

This chain uses TRBV18 with TRBJ1-6; perhaps TRBD1 as D (5 bases). V was clipped by 4 bases and J by 10 bases, with 14 bases between them. The CDR3 sequence is 14 residues long. Germline V CDR1 and CDR2: KGHSH, LQKENI. The CDR3 reads CASSLEGKGSPLHF. CDR3 coding DNA: TGTGCCAGCTCACTTGAGGGGAAGGGATCACCCCTCCACTTT.

This clonotype occurred many times. V is TRBV20-1 and J is TRBJ2-1; D assignment may be TRBD1 or TRBD2 (5 bases each). Germline loops: CDR1 DFQATT, CDR2 SNEGSKA (reference sequence). Trimming stripped 0 bases from V and 3 bases from J, with 18 bases between. This CDR3 is 17 amino acids long. The CDR3 here is CSARDLGEKGFYNEQFF. The CDR3 DNA reads TGCAGTGCTAGAGATTTGGGGGAGAAGGGGTTCTACAATGAGCAGTTCTTC.

The chain recombines TRBV25-1 with TRBJ2-7; D remains ambiguous. Germline CDR1 and CDR2: MGHDK and SYGVNS. V was cut by 5 bases and J by 4 bases, with 6 bases left in between. The CDR3 consists of 11 residues. Here the CDR3 reads CASSTIYEQYF. CDR3 sequence (DNA): TGTGCCAGCAGTACCATTTACGAGCAGTACTTC.